The 25 T cell receptor beta chains presented below share a single source sample, sequenced in a study of cytotoxic CD8 clonotypes in ibrutinib-treated CLL. The table came from immunoSEQ multiplex PCR; TCRdb's copy has only in-frame clones and leaves some out. This repertoire shows about 49,000 clones, approximately 51% found once; its top ten account for about 30%. Sequenced material: PBMCs, taken after 12 months of ibrutinib treatment. These receptors came from a human donor with chronic lymphocytic leukemia.

This chain joins TRBV28 and TRBJ2-1; 10 nucleotides match TRBD2. Germline CDR1 reads MDHEN; CDR2 reads SYDVKM. V was clipped by 9 bases and J by 8 bases; unmatched bases: 16. The CDR3 sequence is 16 residues long. The CDR3 DNA reads TGTGCCAGTCTCACCTCCAGGGGGCTAGCGGGAGATGAGCAGTTCTTC. Protein: CASLTSRGLAGDEQFF.

The chain combines TRBV28 with TRBJ1-1; 7 nucleotides agree with TRBD1. J lost 10 bases, V lost 11 bases, and 10 bases had no gene match. CDR1 and CDR2 from the germline V gene are MDHEN and SYDVKM. CDR3 size: 11 residues. CDR3 residues: CAVHRGWGAFF. CDR3 in DNA: TGTGCCGTACACAGGGGTTGGGGAGCTTTCTTT.

The J gene is TRBJ1-1, the V gene TRBV9; D gene unclear. V was clipped by 4 bases and J by 1 base, with 23 bases between them. The CDR3 totals 18 residues. Germline CDR1 reads SGDLS; CDR2 reads YYNGEE. The CDR3 here is CASSPEHPRLASNTEAFF. As DNA, the CDR3 is TGTGCCAGCAGCCCCGAACACCCTCGATTAGCCTCGAACACTGAAGCTTTCTTT. Looking up the rest from reference TRBV9 and TRBJ1-1 gives the full variable domain: DSGVTQTPKHLITATGQRVTLRCSPRSGDLSVYWYQQSLDQGLQFLIQYYNGEERAKGNILERFSAQQFPDLHSELNLSSLELGDSALYFCASSPEHPRLASNTEAFFGQGTRLTVV.

The rearrangement links TRBV28 to TRBJ2-3; TRBD1 aligns across 7 bases. With 6 bases clipped from V and 0 bases from J, the junction kept 3 bases outside the gene matches. CDR1 and CDR2 from the germline V gene are MDHEN and SYDVKM. The length of the CDR3 is 14 residues. This CDR3 reads CASRRTGSTDTQYF. CDR3 in DNA: TGTGCCAGCAGACGGACAGGCAGCACAGATACGCAGTATTTT.

The rearrangement links TRBV10-2 to TRBJ2-1, with TRBD1 matching 7 bases. Germline V CDR1 and CDR2: WSHSY, SAAADI. V lost 6 bases, J lost 4 bases, and 9 bases stayed unmatched. The CDR3 runs to 15 residues. CDR3 region: CASRGNGQAYNEQFF. In nucleotides, the CDR3 is TGCGCCAGCAGGGGGAATGGACAGGCATACAATGAGCAGTTCTTC.

The CDR3, as DNA: TGTGCCAGCAGTTTAGGGGCTCTTGGAAACATTCAGTACTTC. Amino acids: CASSLGALGNIQYF. The chain has TRBV27 and TRBJ2-4; a possible D gene is TRBD1 (5 bases). Germline assignment: CDR1 MNHEY and CDR2 SMNVEV (reference sequence). The CDR3 length is 14 residues. V dropped 2 bases and J dropped 6 bases, with 11 bases sitting between them.

The chain joins TRBV20-1 to TRBJ1-2, with D perhaps matching TRBD1 (6 bases). V was clipped by 6 bases and J by 12 bases, with 14 bases between them. Looked up from germline, CDR1 is DFQATT and CDR2 is SNEGSKA (reference sequence). CDR3 length: 10 residues. The CDR3 bases are TGCAGTGCCCGCCAAGGGGGGGACACCTTC. This encodes CSARQGGDTF.

This clone was detected only once. The CDR3 spells CASSFGRARGYTF. The CDR3 nucleotides read TGTGCCAGCAGTTTTGGACGGGCGAGAGGCTACACCTTC. This chain uses TRBV28 with TRBJ1-2; D remains unclear. The germline V gene has CDR1 MDHEN and CDR2 SYDVKM. With 3 bases removed from V and 8 bases from J, the gap between germline ends came to 13 bases. This CDR3 comprises 13 residues.

In its sample, this clone was seen a few times. This sample includes further DNA sequences coding for the same CDR3. The chain uses TRBV11-2 and TRBJ2-7; D uncertain. CDR1 is SGHAT, CDR2 FQNNGV, per germline. The CDR3 has 12 amino acids. The V and J ends lost 1 base and 6 bases respectively, with 7 bases between them. The CDR3 spells CASSLGFREQYF. CDR3 sequence (DNA): TGTGCCAGCAGCTTAGGGTTTCGCGAGCAGTACTTC. The full variable domain, in which reference TRBV11-2 and TRBJ2-7 provide the parts outside the CDR3, is EAGVAQSPRYKIIEKRQSVAFWCNPISGHATLYWYQQILGQGPKLLIQFQNNGVVDDSQLPKDRFSAERLKGVDSTLKIQPAKLEDSAVYLCASSLGFREQYFGPGTRLTVT.

This clone was counted only a few times. The CDR3 loop reads CASSPGQATETQYF. The CDR3 DNA reads TGTGCCAGCAGTCCGGGACAGGCCACAGAGACCCAGTACTTC. The chain is built from TRBV7-9 and TRBJ2-5; 8 positions match TRBD1. With 6 bases clipped from V and 4 bases from J, the junction kept 7 bases outside the gene matches. Per the germline V gene, CDR1 is SEHNR and CDR2 is FQNEAQ (reference sequence). CDR3 length: 14 residues.

This clone has only a few counts. The chain recombines TRBV28 with TRBJ1-5; 7 bases match TRBD1. The CDR3 sequence is 15 residues long. Unmatched junction bases numbered 4, after V lost 5 bases and J lost 0 bases. Germline CDR1 is MDHEN and CDR2 is SYDVKM. The CDR3 nucleotides are TGTGCCAGCAGTCGACAGGGCTTTAGCAATCAGCCCCAGCATTTT. It yields the protein CASSRQGFSNQPQHF.

The rearrangement uses TRBV10-3 and TRBJ2-7; TRBD1 is a possible D gene (7 bases). Trimming took 6 bases from V and 5 from J, leaving 20 bases between them. The CDR3 contains 15 residues. The V gene's germline CDR1 is ENHRY and CDR2 SYGVKD. CDR3 sequence: CAIRRDSGSGDEQYF. The CDR3 DNA reads TGTGCCATCAGGCGGGACAGCGGATCGGGGGACGAGCAGTACTTC.

The chain carries TRBV27 and TRBJ2-7; 11 bases agree with TRBD1. Germline CDR1 is MNHEY and CDR2 is SMNVEV (reference sequence). With V trimmed by 5 bases and J by 4 bases, 10 bases remained unmatched. The CDR3 has 16 amino acids. DNA for the CDR3: TGTGCCAGCAGTATAAATTCCGGGACAGGGGGATACGAGCAGTACTTC. Translated: CASSINSGTGGYEQYF.

This clone was seen only a few times. This sequence joins TRBV5-1 and TRBJ1-1, with D uncertain. Germline assignment: CDR1 SGHRS and CDR2 YFSETQ. V shed 2 bases and J shed 3 bases, with 8 bases lying between them. The CDR3 length is 13 residues. CDR3 residues: CASSFSSDTEAFF. In DNA form, the CDR3 reads TGCGCCAGCAGCTTTAGCAGCGACACTGAAGCTTTCTTT.

V usage is TRBV2 and J usage is TRBJ2-4; 8 bases agree with TRBD1. Trimming cost V 3 bases and J 0 bases; bases outside gene matches: 4. The CDR3 has 16 amino acids. Germline loops: CDR1 SNHLY, CDR2 FYNNEI. CDR3 in DNA: TGTGCCAGCAGTGACAGACAGGGGCTAGCCAAAAACATTCAGTACTTC. The encoded protein is CASSDRQGLAKNIQYF.

The V call is TRBV27, the J call TRBJ2-5, with a tentative D call TRBD2 (6 bases). Per the germline V gene, CDR1 is MNHEY and CDR2 is SMNVEV (reference sequence). Trimming pared 5 bases from V and 5 bases from J, leaving 6 bases between. The CDR3 runs 11 residues. The CDR3 bases are TGTGCCAGCAGTGGGAGGGAGACCCAGTACTTC. This sequence encodes CASSGRETQYF.

The V gene is TRBV28, the J gene TRBJ2-1; D unresolved. The V and J ends lost 8 bases and 4 bases respectively, with 9 bases between them. This CDR3 is built from 12 residues. Germline V lookup: CDR1 MDHEN, CDR2 SYDVKM. The CDR3 DNA reads as TGTGCCAGCGCAGTGATGTACAATGAGCAGTTCTTC. Residues: CASAVMYNEQFF.

This clone turned up a few times. The chain links TRBV27 to TRBJ2-2; the D gene is possibly TRBD2 (6 bases). Per the germline V gene, CDR1 is MNHEY and CDR2 is SMNVEV (reference sequence). CDR3 length: 15 amino acids. The V end lost 4 bases, the J end lost 1 base, and 10 bases lay between the germline ends. CDR3 sequence reads: CASSWSGQNTGELFF. In nucleotides, the CDR3 is TGTGCCAGCAGTTGGAGCGGGCAGAACACCGGGGAGCTGTTTTTT.

Comment on this clone: At one end the junction does not follow the germline gene, possibly because of a read error. V and J are TRBV7-7 and TRBJ2-1, with a tentative D call TRBD2 (6 bases). The germline CDR1 and CDR2 sequences are SSHAT and FNYEAQ (reference sequence). This CDR3 contains 16 residues. Written as DNA, the CDR3 is TGTGCTAGCAGCTTAGGGGCCCCATCCGGAGGGGATGAGCAGTTCTTC. Translated: CASSLGAPSGGDEQFF.

The sample holds one count of this clone. V is TRBV19 and J is TRBJ2-7; 10 bases match TRBD2. This CDR3 has 15 residues. With 4 bases clipped from V and 4 bases from J, the junction kept 7 bases outside the gene matches. In germline, CDR1 is LNHDA, CDR2 SQIVND (reference sequence). The CDR3 protein is CASSTLLAGLYEQYF. In nucleotides, the CDR3 is TGTGCCAGTAGTACACTACTAGCGGGACTTTACGAGCAGTACTTC.

The chain recombines TRBV11-3 with TRBJ1-5, with 8 bases aligning to TRBD1. Looked up from germline, CDR1 is SGHNT and CDR2 is YENEEA. CDR3 length: 15 amino acids. With V trimmed by 5 bases and J by 5 bases, 8 bases remained unmatched. This CDR3 is CASSPGGTTYQPQHF. The CDR3 nucleotides are TGTGCCAGCAGCCCAGGGGGCACTACATATCAGCCCCAGCATTTT.

This clone has only one observation. The chain combines TRBV19 with TRBJ2-1; D call uncertain. This CDR3 is 15 amino acids long. Germline CDR1 LNHDA, CDR2 SQIVND (reference sequence). Between the trimmed V and J ends, which lost 3 bases and 4 bases, there was a span of 13 bases. The CDR3 nucleotides are TGTGCCAGTAGTATTGCAGCGAGGCTTTACAATGAGCAGTTCTTC. Its protein is CASSIAARLYNEQFF.

In this sample, this clone turned up a few times. This rearrangement joins TRBV27 to TRBJ2-3; 7 nucleotides match TRBD2. Per germline, CDR1 MNHEY and CDR2 SMNVEV (reference sequence). CDR3 length: 17 residues. Trimming at V came to 2 bases and at J to 5 bases, leaving 13 bases not matched to a gene. The CDR3 DNA follows: TGTGCCAGCAGTTTAACGGCTAGCGGCTCATGGGTAGATACGCAGTATTTT. This codes for CASSLTASGSWVDTQYF.

The chain joins TRBV11-3 to TRBJ2-2; D tentatively reads TRBD1 or TRBD2 (5 bases each). Trimming left V 0 bases short and J 7 bases short, with 6 bases between. The CDR3 length is 13 residues. The germline CDR1 and CDR2 sequences are SGHNT and YENEEA. CDR3 DNA sequence: TGTGCCAGCAGCTTAGATGGGGGCGGGGAGCTGTTTTTT. Its translation: CASSLDGGGELFF.

The V call is TRBV7-9, the J call TRBJ1-1; possible D gene TRBD1, 6 bases. The CDR3 contains 14 residues. Per germline, CDR1 SEHNR and CDR2 FQNEAQ (reference sequence). Deletions cut 2 bases from V and 4 bases from J, with 11 bases between. CDR3 amino acids: CASSLIGGSTEAFF. The CDR3 bases are TGTGCCAGCAGCTTAATAGGGGGGTCCACTGAAGCTTTCTTT. The full variable domain, completed using reference TRBV7-9 and TRBJ1-1, is DTGVSQNPRHKITKRGQNVTFRCDPISEHNRLYWYRQTLGQGPEFLTYFQNEAQLEKSRLLSDRFSAERPKGSFSTLEIQRTEQGDSAMYLCASSLIGGSTEAFFGQGTRLTVV.